The rows below give T cell receptor beta chains drawn from one sample of a study of T cells in Graves' hyperthyroidism and ophthalmopathy. From the multiplex PCR reads, TCRdb called clonotypes with MiXCR, one entry per CDR3 protein. The table records hundreds of thousands of distinct CDR3 sequences, 20% of them present only once. The sample taken for sequencing was blood. The receptors derive from a middle-aged man with Graves' ophthalmopathy. Both conserved end residues are trimmed from each CDR3.

>TRBJ2-3|TRBV28
ASKTGRPPAQY
>TRBJ2-2|TRBV7-2
ASSSLALTGELF
>TRBJ2-5|TRBV20-1
SARPRLGYGGQETQY
>TRBJ1-5|TRBV12-3/TRBV12-4
ASSRLTGKGEVGQPQH
>TRBJ2-3|TRBV12-3/TRBV12-4
ASRPGTGGDTQY
>TRBJ1-5|TRBV20-1
SPGGYGQPQH
>TRBJ2-3|TRBV20-1
SARTSGADTQY
>TRBJ2-7|TRBV2
ALGLTYEQY
>TRBJ1-6|TRBV28
ASTDGQGYNSPLH
>TRBJ2-2|TRBV12-3/TRBV12-4
ASRTPGTGPYRGGELF
>TRBJ2-3|TRBV20-1
SAVLTSGRSDTQY
>TRBJ2-5|TRBV2
ASSEGSGDRFVETQY
>TRBJ2-7|TRBV7-9
ASSSPHGGSYEQY
>TRBJ2-1|TRBV12-3/TRBV12-4
ASSLDERGLDEQF
>TRBJ2-1|TRBV11-1
ASSFGQDPTSGRGHEQF
>TRBJ2-2|TRBV2
ASSGAGGFTGELF
>TRBJ1-5|TRBV18
ASSPGPVSNQPQH
>TRBJ2-2|TRBV7-9
ASSSGQHNTGELF
>TRBJ2-3|TRBV27
ARVEPDTDTQY
>TRBJ2-5|TRBV6-1
ASSPLGGGKATQY
>TRBJ2-3|TRBV18
ASSPLGGRTTDTQY
>TRBJ2-5|TRBV10-2
ASSEPGLEETQY
>TRBJ1-5|TRBV19
ASSWQEGSNQPQH